Below are 27 T cell receptor beta chains sequenced from a single sample in a study of blood T cell repertoires in COVID-19. The method was immunoSEQ multiplex PCR; TCRdb's version includes in-frame clones alone and lacks a portion of them. In the table there are 200,000 or so clones, around four fifths of which are singletons. Material for sequencing was peripheral blood. Every receptor here comes from a woman aged 25-40 years with acute or convalescent COVID-19.

This clone is termed medium-sized. The chain is built from TRBV29-1 and TRBJ2-6, with TRBD1 matching over 8 bases. Germline-derived CDR1 and CDR2 are SQVTM and ANQGSEA. CDR3 length: 16 residues. The ends lost 3 bases at V and 0 bases at J; junction bases unmatched: 4. The CDR3 region has the DNA TGCAGCGTTGAGACAGGGGAACCCTCTGGGGCCAACGTCCTGACTTTC. It codes for CSVETGEPSGANVLTF.

The chain is built from TRBV5-4 and TRBJ2-5, with D tentatively TRBD2 (6 bases). Germline V gene sequence: CDR1 SGHNT, CDR2 YYREEE (reference sequence). Trimming left V 2 bases short and J 5 bases short, with 22 bases between. This CDR3 region has 17 residues. The CDR3 spells CASSLGRTSQGRETQYF. In DNA, the CDR3 is TGTGCCAGCAGCTTAGGACGTACCAGCCAAGGGAGGGAGACCCAGTACTTC.

This chain links TRBV11-2 with TRBJ2-2; possibly TRBD1 for D (5 bases). Germline V CDR1 and CDR2: SGHAT, FQNNGV. The CDR3 has 16 amino acids. The V and J ends lost 4 bases and 6 bases respectively, with 18 bases between them. The DNA for the CDR3 is TGTGCCAGCAGCTACTATAGGGGCCTAGTAGCCGGGGAGCTGTTTTTT. This encodes CASSYYRGLVAGELFF.

V usage is TRBV5-1 and J usage is TRBJ1-2; no firm D call. This CDR3 contains 14 residues. V dropped 9 bases and J dropped 4 bases, with 19 bases sitting between them. Germline V gene lookup returns CDR1 SGHRS and CDR2 YFSETQ. CDR3 DNA: TGCGCCACCAAAGACCGGGGTGGAACCTATGGCTACACCTTC. This sequence encodes CATKDRGGTYGYTF. Variable domain in full (rest from reference TRBV5-1 and TRBJ1-2): KAGVTQTPRYLIKTRGQQVTLSCSPISGHRSVSWYQQTPGQGLQFLFEYFSETQRNKGNFPGRFSGRQFSNSRSEMNVSTLELGDSALYLCATKDRGGTYGYTFGSGTRLTVV.

The genes are TRBV6-6 and TRBJ2-7; TRBD1 might be the D (5 bases). Germline lookup yields CDR1 MNHNY and CDR2 SVGAGI (reference sequence). Deletions cut 6 bases from V and 3 bases from J, with 12 bases between. This CDR3 has 13 residues. The CDR3 sequence is CASSPGIVYEQYF. CDR3 coding DNA: TGTGCCAGCAGCCCAGGGATTGTCTACGAGCAGTACTTC.

This chain joins TRBV6-6 and TRBJ1-2, with D unclear. Trimming pared 10 bases from V and 8 bases from J, leaving 20 bases between. Germline V gives CDR1 MNHNY, CDR2 SVGAGI (reference sequence). CDR3 length equals 13 residues. The CDR3 DNA reads TGTGCCATCAGCCCCGCGGGCTTTATGGGCTACACCTTC. It is translated as CAISPAGFMGYTF.

CDR3 region: CASSHFRAGGRDEQFF. The CDR3 DNA sequence: TGTGCCAGCAGTCACTTCAGAGCGGGAGGGCGCGATGAGCAGTTCTTC. The chain uses TRBV6-5 and TRBJ2-1; 10 bases match TRBD2. V lost 5 bases to trimming and J lost 8 bases; unmatched junction nucleotides: 12. The CDR3 loop spans 16 amino acids. Germline values: CDR1 MNHEY, CDR2 SVGAGI.

The chain is built from TRBV19 and TRBJ2-7; the match to TRBD2 covers 12 bases. The trim removed 5 bases at V and 3 bases at J, leaving 2 bases unmatched. Germline V lookup: CDR1 LNHDA, CDR2 SQIVND (reference sequence). The CDR3 length is 14 residues. CDR3 in DNA: TGTGCCAGTAGTCTAGCGGGAGGGAACTACGAGCAGTACTTC. It translates to CASSLAGGNYEQYF.

The chain recombines TRBV7-2 with TRBJ1-1; 7 positions agree with TRBD1. The length of the CDR3 is 14 residues. The V gene's germline CDR1 is SGHTA and CDR2 FQGNSA. The V gene end was trimmed by 5 bases and the J gene end by 3 bases; junction bases not matched to a gene: 6. CDR3 sequence reads: CASSPPQGYTEAFF. The CDR3 bases are TGTGCCAGCAGCCCTCCACAGGGGTACACTGAAGCTTTCTTT.

Of note for this clone: At one end the junction does not follow the germline gene, possibly because of a read error. This chain uses TRBV9 with TRBJ2-7; 10 nucleotides line up with TRBD1. The CDR3 is 16 amino acids. CDR1 and CDR2 (germline): SGDLS, YYNGEE. The CDR3 sequence: CASSVGGTGATYAQYF. The CDR3 nucleotides read TGTGCCAGCAGCGTAGGAGGGACAGGGGCAACCTACGCGCAGTACTTC.

Notes on this clone: This sample includes further DNA sequences coding for the same CDR3. The genes are TRBV9 and TRBJ2-7, with D possibly matching TRBD1 (5 bases). Per germline, CDR1 SGDLS and CDR2 YYNGEE. This CDR3 is 14 amino acids long. V was clipped by 0 bases and J by 2 bases, with 9 bases between them. The CDR3 coding sequence is TGTGCCAGCAGCGTAGGCCAGGGCACCTACGAGCAGTACTTC. Translation gives CASSVGQGTYEQYF.

The genes are TRBV18 and TRBJ2-3; 8 bases are shared with TRBD1. The V gene end was trimmed by 3 bases and the J gene end by 4 bases; junction bases not matched to a gene: 12. The CDR3 runs to 17 residues. CDR1 and CDR2 from the germline V gene are KGHSH and LQKENI. The CDR3 sequence: CASSPPLDREDPDTQYF. CDR3 bases: TGTGCCAGCTCACCCCCTCTGGACAGGGAGGACCCAGATACGCAGTATTTT.

This chain uses TRBV5-1 with TRBJ2-3, with unresolved D. Germline lookup yields CDR1 SGHRS and CDR2 YFSETQ. The CDR3 has 13 residues. V was pared by 2 bases and J by 1 base, with 5 bases between. The CDR3 sequence: CASSFTGTDTQYF. CDR3 bases: TGCGCCAGCAGCTTTACAGGCACAGATACGCAGTATTTT.

This clone was counted between two and nine times. V is TRBV7-2 and J is TRBJ1-6; D gene ambiguous. This CDR3 is built from 18 residues. Trimming left V 4 bases short and J 2 bases short, with 18 bases between. Germline assignment: CDR1 SGHTA and CDR2 FQGNSA. The CDR3 sequence: CASSSSPPDSTYNSPLHF. The CDR3 DNA follows: TGTGCCAGCAGCTCCTCCCCTCCAGATTCAACCTATAATTCACCCCTCCACTTT.

The CDR3 protein is CASSYSGGRYEQYF. In DNA form, the CDR3 reads TGTGCCAGCAGTTACTCGGGTGGGCGCTACGAGCAGTACTTC. The V call is TRBV6-2 or TRBV6-3, the J call TRBJ2-7; D call uncertain. CDR3 length: 14 residues. CDR1 and CDR2 (germline): MNHEY, SVGEGT. Trimming shortened V by 0 bases and J by 3 bases, and 9 bases separated the two germline ends.

V gene TRBV7-2 combines with J gene TRBJ1-1; TRBD1 aligns across 11 bases. Trimming cost V 1 base and J 11 bases; bases outside gene matches: 9. Germline V gene sequence: CDR1 SGHTA, CDR2 FQGNSA. The CDR3 totals 15 residues. The CDR3 spells CASSLDPGQGARAFF. Here the CDR3 DNA reads TGTGCCAGCAGCTTAGATCCCGGACAGGGGGCGCGGGCTTTCTTT.

This clone showed up just once. The chain combines TRBV2 with TRBJ1-1; the D gene is possibly TRBD1 (6 bases). The V end was cut by 3 bases, the J end by 6 bases, with 14 bases between. The CDR3 contains 14 residues. The germline CDR1 and CDR2 sequences are SNHLY and FYNNEI. The CDR3 region is CASSEGGGHPEAFF. Here the CDR3 DNA reads TGTGCCAGCAGTGAGGGAGGGGGACATCCTGAAGCTTTCTTT.

A single count supports this clone. The rearrangement joins TRBV5-1 to TRBJ2-1, with D possibly TRBD2 on 6 matching bases. The CDR3 is made up of 14 amino acids. In germline, CDR1 is SGHRS, CDR2 YFSETQ. The V and J ends lost 0 bases and 7 bases respectively, with 11 bases between them. CDR3 in amino acids: CASSLDGGINEQFF. CDR3 nucleotides: TGCGCCAGCAGCTTGGATGGAGGGATAAATGAGCAGTTCTTC. The variable domain in full, completed from reference TRBV5-1 and TRBJ2-1, reads KAGVTQTPRYLIKTRGQQVTLSCSPISGHRSVSWYQQTPGQGLQFLFEYFSETQRNKGNFPGRFSGRQFSNSRSEMNVSTLELGDSALYLCASSLDGGINEQFFGPGTRLTVL.

The V call is TRBV11-2, the J call TRBJ2-7, with no clear D. V was pared by 5 bases and J by 0 bases, with 5 bases between. The CDR3 has 12 residues. Germline loops: CDR1 SGHAT, CDR2 FQNNGV. The chain's CDR3 is CASSPSSYEQYF. CDR3 in DNA: TGTGCCAGCAGCCCGAGCTCCTACGAGCAGTACTTC.

The rearrangement uses TRBV5-1 and TRBJ2-7; 9 positions match TRBD2. The CDR3 loop spans 15 amino acids. V dropped 2 bases and J dropped 3; count of bases not matched to a gene: 6. Germline V gives CDR1 SGHRS, CDR2 YFSETQ. CDR3 residues: CASSFVAGEIYEQYF. The CDR3, as DNA: TGCGCCAGCAGCTTCGTAGCGGGAGAGATCTACGAGCAGTACTTC.

The chain employs TRBV4-2 and TRBJ1-2; D is unclear. Germline assignment: CDR1 LGHNA and CDR2 YNFKEQ. The V and J ends lost 1 base and 6 bases respectively, with 30 bases between them. The CDR3 is 20 amino acids. CDR3 loop: CASSQVSLPITPSYDDGYTF. CDR3 DNA sequence: TGTGCCAGCAGCCAAGTCTCCCTTCCAATTACCCCTAGCTATGATGATGGCTACACCTTC.

The chain uses TRBV27 and TRBJ2-5, with D uncertain. The germline V gene encodes CDR1 MNHEY and CDR2 SMNVEV (reference sequence). V lost 5 bases, J lost 2 bases, and 15 bases lay in between. CDR3 size: 15 residues. The CDR3: CASSPRRGSQETQYF. The CDR3 region has the DNA TGTGCCAGCAGTCCCCGGAGAGGTTCACAAGAGACCCAGTACTTC.

This rearrangement joins TRBV18 to TRBJ2-3, with 10 bases lining up with TRBD2. Trimming at V came to 5 bases and at J to 0 bases, leaving 8 bases not matched to a gene. This CDR3 spans 17 amino acids. Germline CDR1 is KGHSH and CDR2 is LQKENI. Here the CDR3 DNA reads TGTGCCAGCTCAAGCCTAGCGGGAGTAAGCAGCACAGATACGCAGTATTTT. It codes for CASSSLAGVSSTDTQYF.

The rearrangement joins TRBV30 to TRBJ1-6; TRBD1 aligns across 8 bases. Per the germline V gene, CDR1 is GTSNPN and CDR2 is SVGIG (reference sequence). The CDR3 has 14 residues. With 4 bases clipped from V and 12 bases from J, the junction kept 11 bases outside the gene matches. As DNA, the CDR3 is TGTGCCTGGAATGACAGGGGTTCGGTATTACCCCTCCACTTT. It yields the protein CAWNDRGSVLPLHF.

The genes are TRBV27 and TRBJ1-2, with unresolved D. The CDR3 has 13 amino acids. V lost 5 bases and J lost 4, with 11 bases in between. Germline V lookup: CDR1 MNHEY, CDR2 SMNVEV (reference sequence). CDR3 sequence: CASSGGPGYGYTF. The CDR3 DNA is TGTGCCAGCAGTGGCGGGCCGGGCTATGGCTACACCTTC.

The chain uses TRBV5-1 and TRBJ2-3; 9 bases fit TRBD1. Per germline, CDR1 SGHRS and CDR2 YFSETQ. The V segment lost 5 bases and the J segment 1 base; nucleotides outside the gene matches: 5. The CDR3 loop spans 15 amino acids. DNA of the CDR3: TGCGCCAGCAGACCACGGACAGGGGGCACAGATACGCAGTATTTT. Translated: CASRPRTGGTDTQYF. Looking up the rest from reference TRBV5-1 and TRBJ2-3 gives the full variable domain: KAGVTQTPRYLIKTRGQQVTLSCSPISGHRSVSWYQQTPGQGLQFLFEYFSETQRNKGNFPGRFSGRQFSNSRSEMNVSTLELGDSALYLCASRPRTGGTDTQYFGPGTRLTVL.

This clone was observed a handful of times. The rearrangement joins TRBV10-3 to TRBJ1-2; the D gene is possibly TRBD1 (6 bases). The germline V and J ends were trimmed by 10 bases and 4 bases, with 10 bases remaining between them. Germline-derived CDR1 and CDR2 are ENHRY and SYGVKD. This CDR3 is built from 11 residues. CDR3 sequence: CATQGSYGYTF. CDR3 nucleotide sequence: TGTGCCACGCAGGGGTCCTATGGCTACACCTTC.